The 6 T cell receptor beta chains below all came from one sample that was sequenced in a study of blood T cell repertoires in COVID-19. Produced via immunoSEQ multiplex PCR; TCRdb's table is partial and in-frame only. The sample includes approximately 100,000 clones, around nine tenths of them seen just once. Sample: peripheral blood. The receptors were gathered from a human donor in a cohort sampled during active COVID-19.

The V gene is TRBV27, the J gene TRBJ2-2; 7 bases agree with TRBD1. Germline V gene data show CDR1 as MNHEY and CDR2 as SMNVEV (reference sequence). The CDR3 runs 14 residues. V shed 6 bases and J 4 bases; nucleotides not matched to a gene: 5. The chain's CDR3 is CASRGTAPTGELFF. In DNA, the CDR3 is TGTGCCAGCAGAGGGACAGCTCCCACCGGGGAGCTGTTTTTT.

V usage is TRBV7-3 and J usage is TRBJ2-5, with 7 bases lining up with TRBD2. V lost 2 bases and J lost 3; bases outside the gene matches: 3. The CDR3 runs 14 residues. From germline, CDR1 is SGHTA and CDR2 FQGTGA. The CDR3 DNA reads as TGTGCCAGCAGCTTAGGCCTAGCGGAAGAGACCCAGTACTTC. This gives the protein CASSLGLAEETQYF.

The chain uses TRBV7-2 and TRBJ2-5, with 7 positions matching TRBD1. The germline gives CDR1 SGHTA, CDR2 FQGNSA. The CDR3 is 14 residues long. V shed 5 bases and J 4 bases; nucleotides not matched to a gene: 7. In DNA form, the CDR3 reads TGTGCCAGCAGCCCGGTGAGGGGGCGAGAGACCCAGTACTTC. This codes for CASSPVRGRETQYF. Full variable domain (rest looked up from reference TRBV7-2 and TRBJ2-5): GAGVSQSPSNKVTEKGKDVELRCDPISGHTALYWYRQSLGQGLEFLIYFQGNSAPDKSGLPSDRFSAERTGGSVSTLTIQRTQQEDSAVYLCASSPVRGRETQYFGPGTRLLVL.

The chain has TRBV5-4 and TRBJ2-5; 8 bases map to TRBD2. J gave up 5 bases and V 3 bases, and 3 bases lay outside the gene matches. Germline CDR1 SGHNT, CDR2 YYREEE (reference sequence). The CDR3 runs 13 residues. CDR3 sequence: CASSSGLEETQYF. Here the CDR3 DNA reads TGTGCCAGCAGCTCGGGACTAGAGGAGACCCAGTACTTC.

Only one count was recorded for this clone. J is TRBJ2-1 and V is TRBV7-9; unclear D gene. The V gene lost 5 bases and the J gene lost 3 bases, with 14 bases spanning the gap. CDR3 length: 15 amino acids. Germline assignment: CDR1 SEHNR and CDR2 FQNEAQ (reference sequence). Here the CDR3 reads CASSPPRSYYNEQFF. DNA for the CDR3: TGTGCCAGCAGCCCGCCAAGGAGTTACTACAATGAGCAGTTCTTC. The full variable domain, completed using reference TRBV7-9 and TRBJ2-1, is DTGVSQNPRHKITKRGQNVTFRCDPISEHNRLYWYRQTLGQGPEFLTYFQNEAQLEKSRLLSDRFSAERPKGSFSTLEIQRTEQGDSAMYLCASSPPRSYYNEQFFGPGTRLTVL.

The gene calls are TRBV4-1 and TRBJ2-3; TRBD2 matches 14 bases. This CDR3 has 15 amino acids. The ends lost 3 bases at V and 8 bases at J; junction bases unmatched: 4. Germline CDR1 MGHRA, CDR2 YSYEKL. CDR3 loop: CASSQGLAGVGTQYF. The CDR3 nucleotides are TGCGCCAGCAGCCAGGGACTAGCGGGAGTCGGTACGCAGTATTTT.